Only a few counts were recorded for the clone carrying this T cell receptor (beta chain). Antigen: not known. The data derive from a study of regulatory dendritic cells for organ transplantation. V lost 0 bases and J lost 6; bases outside the gene matches: 6. Germline lookup yields CDR1 SGHKS and CDR2 YYEKEE (reference sequence). This CDR3 region has 15 residues. FACS sorted CD4+ or CD8+ T cells into CD45RA+ naive and CD45RO+ memory. Findings and limits, study-wide: Of resting T cell subsets, memory CD8+ had the most alloreactive clonotypes. Alloreactive memory CD8+ T cell pools varied considerably between individuals. Memory CD8+ T cells were the most oligoclonal; naive cells were highly diverse.

The repertoire was sequenced with immunoSEQ multiplex PCR; TCRdb's copy has only in-frame clones and lacks some. The table lists about 29,000 clones, 60% to 80% of them singletons. The V gene is TRBV5-5, the J gene TRBJ2-4, with TRBD2 matching 7 bases. The clonotype was recovered from a human donor in good health. Sequences were obtained from memory CD4+ T cells from blood. Subset of the sample: CD45RO+ memory T cells. The CDR3 nucleotides are TGTGCCAGCAGCTTGGTGGCGGCTAGCGGAAACATTCAGTACTTC. Translation: CASSLVAASGNIQYF.